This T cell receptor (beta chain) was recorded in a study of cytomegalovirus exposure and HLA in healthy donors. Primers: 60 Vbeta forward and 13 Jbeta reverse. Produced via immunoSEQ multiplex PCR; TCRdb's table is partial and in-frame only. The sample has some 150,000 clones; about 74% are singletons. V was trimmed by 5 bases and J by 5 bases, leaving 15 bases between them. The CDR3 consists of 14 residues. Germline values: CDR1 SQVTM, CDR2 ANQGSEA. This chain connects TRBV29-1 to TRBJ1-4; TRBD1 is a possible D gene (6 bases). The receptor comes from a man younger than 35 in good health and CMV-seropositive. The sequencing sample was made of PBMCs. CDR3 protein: CSVRWGGTNEKLFF. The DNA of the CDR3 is TGCAGCGTTCGGTGGGGAGGGACAAATGAAAAACTGTTTTTT.